The 18 T cell receptor beta chains reported below all come from one sample, sequenced in a study of post-analysis software for immune sequencing data. Study-wide points: A handful of TRBV segments appeared more often in patients than in controls, and TRBV5-6, TRBV5-1 and TRBV20-1 were among these.

Antigen specificity for these receptors is unknown. Presence of unique molecular identifiers characterized the TCR beta cDNA libraries. TCRdb re-called the PCR reads with MiXCR, one entry per CDR3 protein. The sample consists of roughly 400,000 distinct CDR3 sequences, 30% to 40% of them appearing once. The sequenced material came from blood. Source of these receptors: a girl aged 2-10 years with multiple sclerosis.

V and J are TRBV10-3 and TRBJ2-3, with 8 bases aligning to TRBD2. V trimming: 7 bases; J trimming: 7 bases; junction bases outside the gene matches: 10. The CDR3 totals 14 residues. Germline CDR1 is ENHRY and CDR2 is SYGVKD. The CDR3: CAITPSGREHTQYF. The CDR3 DNA reads TGTGCCATCACGCCGAGCGGGAGAGAACATACGCAGTATTTT.

The chain employs TRBV5-6 and TRBJ1-2; 8 bases are shared with TRBD1. The CDR3 runs 14 residues. Trimming at V came to 1 base and at J to 7 bases, leaving 6 bases not matched to a gene. Per the germline V gene, CDR1 is SGHDT and CDR2 is YYEEEE. CDR3 residues: CASSLTRQGAGYTF. CDR3 in DNA: TGTGCCAGCAGCTTGACTCGGCAGGGGGCTGGCTACACCTTC.

The chain combines TRBV28 with TRBJ2-7, with D maybe TRBD1 (6 bases). V gave up 6 bases and J gave up 4 bases, with 13 bases separating them. CDR3 length: 13 amino acids. CDR1 is MDHEN and CDR2 is SYDVKM in the germline V gene. The CDR3 DNA reads TGTGCCAGCAGAACGGGACACCCTTACGAGCAGTACTTC. Its translation is CASRTGHPYEQYF.

This clonotype has just a few counts. The J gene is TRBJ2-3, the V gene TRBV6-6; a possible D gene is TRBD1 (6 bases). The germline gives CDR1 MNHNY, CDR2 SVGAGI (reference sequence). Deletions cut 8 bases from V and 4 bases from J, with 7 bases between. CDR3 length equals 11 residues. CDR3 region: CASEGADTQYF. CDR3 sequence (DNA): TGTGCCAGCGAGGGGGCAGATACGCAGTATTTT.

This clonotype turned up a few times. The chain is built from TRBV28 and TRBJ2-3, with D possibly matching TRBD2 (6 bases). The CDR3 runs 14 residues. V gave up 6 bases and J gave up 8 bases, with 18 bases separating them. Per germline, CDR1 MDHEN and CDR2 SYDVKM. The CDR3 loop is CASRRTTAQATQYF. The DNA for the CDR3 is TGTGCCAGCAGGAGGACTACCGCACAGGCTACGCAGTATTTT.

This chain joins TRBV4-1 and TRBJ1-2; unclear D gene. V was cut by 0 bases and J by 4 bases, with 15 bases left in between. CDR1 and CDR2 from the germline V gene are MGHRA and YSYEKL. CDR3 length: 16 residues. The CDR3 DNA reads as TGCGCCAGCAGCCAAGAGGTGGCGGGCAGCCTCTATGGCTACACCTTC. It translates to CASSQEVAGSLYGYTF.

The chain employs TRBV9 and TRBJ2-3; 11 nucleotides match TRBD1. V lost 0 bases and J lost 5; bases outside the gene matches: 5. This CDR3 region has 16 residues. CDR1 is SGDLS, CDR2 YYNGEE, per germline. This chain's CDR3 is CASSVGTGGFGDTQYF. Here the CDR3 DNA reads TGTGCCAGCAGCGTAGGGACAGGGGGCTTTGGAGATACGCAGTATTTT.

This rearrangement joins TRBV12-3 or TRBV12-4 to TRBJ2-3; 8 bases fit TRBD2. The CDR3 spans 15 residues. The V gene end was trimmed by 6 bases and the J gene end by 7 bases; junction bases not matched to a gene: 12. As DNA, the CDR3 is TGTGCCAGCAGCCCGAGGGGGACTAGGGCGAATACGCAGTATTTT. The encoded protein is CASSPRGTRANTQYF.

The chain is built from TRBV11-2 and TRBJ2-5, with 13 bases aligning to TRBD2. Per germline, CDR1 SGHAT and CDR2 FQNNGV. Trimming cost V 5 bases and J 5 bases; bases outside gene matches: 14. This CDR3 region has 18 residues. CDR3: CASSRMGLAGSFRETQYF. CDR3 DNA sequence: TGTGCCAGCAGCCGGATGGGACTAGCGGGAAGTTTTCGGGAGACCCAGTACTTC.

The rearrangement joins TRBV27 to TRBJ2-1, with no clear D. V lost 3 bases, J lost 9 bases, and 6 bases lay in between. This CDR3 is built from 11 residues. The germline CDR1 and CDR2 sequences are MNHEY and SMNVEV (reference sequence). In DNA, the CDR3 is TGTGCCAGCAGTTTGTACGGTGAGCAGTTCTTC. This codes for CASSLYGEQFF.

This clonotype showed up just a few times. The V and J genes are TRBV7-9 and TRBJ1-2; D unclear. Trimming removed 1 base from V and 1 base from J, with 16 bases in between. Looked up from germline, CDR1 is SEHNR and CDR2 is FQNEAQ (reference sequence). The CDR3 has 17 residues. For the CDR3, the DNA is TGTGCCAGCAGCTTAGTATTGGGGTCAGAGCTTAACTATGGCTACACCTTC. Its protein product is CASSLVLGSELNYGYTF.

This clonotype was seen a few times. V is TRBV10-3 and J is TRBJ1-2, with 9 positions matching TRBD1. The CDR3 covers 17 residues. J was trimmed by 5 bases and V by 0 bases; bases with no gene match: 10. The germline V gene has CDR1 ENHRY and CDR2 SYGVKD. CDR3 region: CAISESPDRGWGYGYTF. CDR3 coding DNA: TGTGCCATCAGTGAGTCGCCGGACAGGGGATGGGGTTATGGCTACACCTTC.

DNA of the CDR3: TGTGCCAGCAGACAAATCGGCGGGCGTTTCTATAATTCACCCCTCCACTTT. This gives the protein CASRQIGGRFYNSPLHF. The chain is built from TRBV11-2 and TRBJ1-6; no clear D. V was cut by 6 bases and J by 3 bases, with 18 bases left in between. Germline-derived CDR1 and CDR2 are SGHAT and FQNNGV. This CDR3 spans 17 amino acids.

The chain employs TRBV7-9 and TRBJ2-7; 8 nucleotides match TRBD1. The CDR3 is 15 residues long. With V trimmed by 1 base and J by 2 bases, 4 bases remained unmatched. From germline, CDR1 is SEHNR and CDR2 FQNEAQ (reference sequence). In DNA form, the CDR3 reads TGTGCCAGCAGCTTAGGACAGGGGATTACCTACGAGCAGTACTTC. It is translated as CASSLGQGITYEQYF. The complete variable domain, with remaining parts taken from reference TRBV7-9 and TRBJ2-7, reads DTGVSQNPRHKITKRGQNVTFRCDPISEHNRLYWYRQTLGQGPEFLTYFQNEAQLEKSRLLSDRFSAERPKGSFSTLEIQRTEQGDSAMYLCASSLGQGITYEQYFGPGTRLTVT.

This clonotype was counted between two and nine times. The chain employs TRBV13 and TRBJ2-4; TRBD1 might be the D (5 bases). CDR1 is PRHDT and CDR2 is FYEKMQ in the germline V gene (reference sequence). Trimming removed 0 bases from V and 13 bases from J, with 13 bases in between. The CDR3 covers 13 residues. The CDR3 protein is CASSLGGQREQYF. CDR3 bases: TGTGCCAGCAGCTTAGGGGGGCAACGAGAGCAGTACTTC.

This clonotype was detected only a few times. The chain links TRBV6-1 to TRBJ2-6; TRBD2 is a possible D gene (5 bases). Trimming removed 6 bases from V and 2 bases from J, with 17 bases in between. CDR3 length equals 17 residues. Germline V gives CDR1 MNHNS, CDR2 SASEGT. CDR3 nucleotides: TGTGCCAGCAGGATAGGCCGAGGGCCAGCTGGGGCCAACGTCCTGACTTTC. This codes for CASRIGRGPAGANVLTF.

This clonotype is a singleton in its sample. The chain joins TRBV29-1 to TRBJ2-5; 7 nucleotides align to TRBD1. The last part of the DNA fits TRBJ2-7 better; the J call may be wrong. From germline, CDR1 is SQVTM and CDR2 ANQGSEA. This CDR3 region has 14 residues. The CDR3 here is CSVEYRGPTYEQYF. The CDR3 bases are TGCAGCGTTGAATACAGGGGACCGACCTACGAGCAGTACTTC.

This clonotype has ten or more counts. The V call is TRBV4-3, the J call TRBJ2-7, with 7 bases that match TRBD2. V trimming: 4 bases; J trimming: 6 bases; junction bases outside the gene matches: 9. The germline V gene has CDR1 LGHNA and CDR2 YSLEER. CDR3 length: 14 amino acids. The CDR3 DNA reads TGCGCCAGCAGCCTATCTCGGGGAGGGTCCGAGCAGTACTTC. It yields the protein CASSLSRGGSEQYF.